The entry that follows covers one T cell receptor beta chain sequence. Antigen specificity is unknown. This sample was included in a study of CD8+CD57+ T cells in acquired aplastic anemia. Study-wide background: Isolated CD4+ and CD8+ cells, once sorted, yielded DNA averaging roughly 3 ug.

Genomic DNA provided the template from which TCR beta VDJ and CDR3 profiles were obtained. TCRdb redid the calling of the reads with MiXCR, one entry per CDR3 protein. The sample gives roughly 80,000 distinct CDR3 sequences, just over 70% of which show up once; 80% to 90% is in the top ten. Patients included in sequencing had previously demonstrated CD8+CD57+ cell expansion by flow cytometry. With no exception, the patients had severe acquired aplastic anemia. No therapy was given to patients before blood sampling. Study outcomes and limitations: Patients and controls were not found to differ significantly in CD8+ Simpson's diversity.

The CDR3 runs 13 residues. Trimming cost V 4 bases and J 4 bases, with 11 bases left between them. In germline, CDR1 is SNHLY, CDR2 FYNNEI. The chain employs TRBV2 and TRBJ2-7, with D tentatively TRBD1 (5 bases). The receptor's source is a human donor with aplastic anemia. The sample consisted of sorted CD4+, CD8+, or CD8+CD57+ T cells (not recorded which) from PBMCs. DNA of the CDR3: TGTGCCAGCAGTGCACAGGTGGGGTACGAGCAGTACTTC. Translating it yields CASSAQVGYEQYF. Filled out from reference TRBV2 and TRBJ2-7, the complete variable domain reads EPEVTQTPSHQVTQMGQEVILRCVPISNHLYFYWYRQILGQKVEFLVSFYNNEISEKSEIFDDQFSVERPDGSNFTLKIRSTKLEDSAMYFCASSAQVGYEQYFGPGTRLTVT.